The source of this T cell receptor beta chain is a study of T cell responses to AZD1222 COVID-19 vaccine. Whole-study results and caveats: Two AZD1222 administrations were followed by greater Spike-specific TCR breadth and depth. Among vaccine-associated CD4 TCRs, coverage spanned spike, with dominance at 160-218 and 743-854. White British ancestry dominated among donors, who included more females, and clonal diversity was possibly underestimated. Reportedly, nearly half of unique spike TCRs recognized epitopes outside B.1.351/B.1.1.7 mutations.

Data came from immunoSEQ multiplex PCR; TCRdb stores just in-frame clones and leaves some out. The repertoire holds under 150,000 clones, with 65% to 90% as singletons. About this clone: Its antigen is as yet unknown.

Trimming pared 0 bases from V and 6 bases from J, leaving 12 bases between. Germline V gives CDR1 PRHDT, CDR2 FYEKMQ (reference sequence). This CDR3 contains 15 residues. The source of this sequence is an adult who received the MenACWY meningococcal vaccine as a control. V usage is TRBV13 and J usage is TRBJ1-5; D is undetermined. The material sequenced was peripheral blood, taken 28 days after the second dose of the MenACWY control vaccine. The CDR3 nucleotides read TGTGCCAGCAGCTTAGGCCACGGGCCGGGTCAGCCCCAGCATTTT. Its translation is CASSLGHGPGQPQHF.